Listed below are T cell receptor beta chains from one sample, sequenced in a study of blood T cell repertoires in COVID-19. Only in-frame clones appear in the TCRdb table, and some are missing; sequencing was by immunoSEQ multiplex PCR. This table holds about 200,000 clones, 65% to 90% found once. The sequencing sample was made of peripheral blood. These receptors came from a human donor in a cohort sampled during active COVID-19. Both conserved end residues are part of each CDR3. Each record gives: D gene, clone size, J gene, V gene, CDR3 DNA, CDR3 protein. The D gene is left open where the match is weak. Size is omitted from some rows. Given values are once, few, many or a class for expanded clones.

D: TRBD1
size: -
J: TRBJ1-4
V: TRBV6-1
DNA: TGTGCCAGCAGTGTAGCTAAGGGGGACAGTGAAAAACTGTTTTTT
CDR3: CASSVAKGDSEKLFF

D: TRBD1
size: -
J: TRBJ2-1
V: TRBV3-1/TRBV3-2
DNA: TGTGCCAGCAGCGGGGGACCGGGACAGGGCGATTACAATGAGCAGTTCTTC
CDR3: CASSGGPGQGDYNEQFF

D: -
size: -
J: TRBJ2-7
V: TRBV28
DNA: TGTGCCAGCAGTTCCAGCGCCTACGAGCAGTACTTC
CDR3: CASSSSAYEQYF

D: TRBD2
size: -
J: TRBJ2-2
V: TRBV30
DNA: TGTGCCTGGATCAAGGGAGGGAGGGTTAGGAGCGGGGAGCTGTTTTTT
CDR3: CAWIKGGRVRSGELFF

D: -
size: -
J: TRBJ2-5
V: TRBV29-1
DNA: TGCAGCGTTGAGGGGGCTGCGAGAGAGACCCAGTACTTC
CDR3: CSVEGAARETQYF

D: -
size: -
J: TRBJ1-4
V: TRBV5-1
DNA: TGCGCCAGCAGCTTGACAGAGCCCTTTAATGAAAAACTGTTTTTT
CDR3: CASSLTEPFNEKLFF

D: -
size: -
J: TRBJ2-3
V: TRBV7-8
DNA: TGTGCCAGCAGCTTACAGGTTACTAGCACAGATACGCAGTATTTT
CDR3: CASSLQVTSTDTQYF

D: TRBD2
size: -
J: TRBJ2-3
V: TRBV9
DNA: TGTGCCAGCAGCGTAGGGACTAGCGGCACAGATACGCAGTATTTT
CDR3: CASSVGTSGTDTQYF

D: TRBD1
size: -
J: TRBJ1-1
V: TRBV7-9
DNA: TGTGCCAGCAGCGGGACCGGGACAGGGAACACTGAAGCTTTCTTT
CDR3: CASSGTGTGNTEAFF

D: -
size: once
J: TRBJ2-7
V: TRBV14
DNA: TGTGCCAGCAGCCACTCGGTCTACGAGCAGTACTTC
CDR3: CASSHSVYEQYF

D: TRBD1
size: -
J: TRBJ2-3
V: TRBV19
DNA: TGTGCCAGTAGTATCCTGGACAGGGTTGGCACAGATACGCAGTATTTT
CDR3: CASSILDRVGTDTQYF

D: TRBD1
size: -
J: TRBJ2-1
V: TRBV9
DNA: TGTGCCAGCAGCGTAAGGGGGGACAGGGTAAGCGATGAGCAGTTCTTC
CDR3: CASSVRGDRVSDEQFF

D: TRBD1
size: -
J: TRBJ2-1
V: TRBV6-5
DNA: TGTGCCAGCAGTCGGACAGGGACGAATTACAATGAGCAGTTCTTC
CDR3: CASSRTGTNYNEQFF

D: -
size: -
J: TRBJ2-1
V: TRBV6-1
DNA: TGTGCCAGCAGTGAAGCGGGCGGGATATACTACAATGAGCAGTTCTTC
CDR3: CASSEAGGIYYNEQFF

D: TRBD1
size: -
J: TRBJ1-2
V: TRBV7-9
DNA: TGTGCCAGCAGCTCCGGGACAGGAGGCGGCGGGAACTATGGCTACACCTTC
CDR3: CASSSGTGGGGNYGYTF

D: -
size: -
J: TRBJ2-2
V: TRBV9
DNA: TGTGCCAGCAGCGTAGAAGGGGTCACCGGGGAGCTGTTTTTT
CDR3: CASSVEGVTGELFF

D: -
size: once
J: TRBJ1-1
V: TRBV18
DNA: TGTGCCAGCTCACCCCAGGGGCGAAACACTGAAGCTTTCTTT
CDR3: CASSPQGRNTEAFF

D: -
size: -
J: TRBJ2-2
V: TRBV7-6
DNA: TGTGCCAGCAGCTCACCGGGAACTTACACCGGGGAGCTGTTTTTT
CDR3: CASSSPGTYTGELFF

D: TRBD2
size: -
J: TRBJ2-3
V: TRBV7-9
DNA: TGTGCCAGCAGCTTAGTTCGGACTAGCGGGAGGGCTTCCACAGATACGCAGTATTTT
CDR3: CASSLVRTSGRASTDTQYF

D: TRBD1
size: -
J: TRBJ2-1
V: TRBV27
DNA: TGTGCCAGCAGCCCTCGACAGGGACGCTCCTACAATGAGCAGTTCTTC
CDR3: CASSPRQGRSYNEQFF